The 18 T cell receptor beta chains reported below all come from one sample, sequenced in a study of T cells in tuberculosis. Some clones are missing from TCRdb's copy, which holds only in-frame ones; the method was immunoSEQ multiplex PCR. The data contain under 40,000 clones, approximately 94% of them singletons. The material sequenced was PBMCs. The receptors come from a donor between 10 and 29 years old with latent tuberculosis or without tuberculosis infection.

CDR3 bases: TGTGCCAGCTCACCTGGCTTGGAGACCCAGTACTTC. Translated: CASSPGLETQYF. J is TRBJ2-5 and V is TRBV18; D is unresolved. The CDR3 is 12 amino acids. Germline assignment: CDR1 KGHSH and CDR2 LQKENI. V lost 3 bases, J lost 5 bases, and 7 bases lay in between.

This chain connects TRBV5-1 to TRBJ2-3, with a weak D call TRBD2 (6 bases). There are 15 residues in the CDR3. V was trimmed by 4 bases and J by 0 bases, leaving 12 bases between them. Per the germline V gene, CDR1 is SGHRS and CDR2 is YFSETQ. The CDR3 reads CASSLGGISTDTQYF. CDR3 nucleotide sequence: TGCGCCAGCAGCCTCGGCGGGATTAGCACAGATACGCAGTATTTT.

Here the CDR3 reads CASSIGTGPGELFF. CDR3 DNA sequence: TGCGCCAGCAGCATCGGGACAGGGCCGGGGGAGCTGTTTTTT. The chain joins TRBV5-1 to TRBJ2-2; 9 bases line up with TRBD1. The V gene end was trimmed by 4 bases and the J gene end by 8 bases; junction bases not matched to a gene: 6. CDR1 is SGHRS and CDR2 is YFSETQ in the germline V gene. CDR3 length equals 14 residues.

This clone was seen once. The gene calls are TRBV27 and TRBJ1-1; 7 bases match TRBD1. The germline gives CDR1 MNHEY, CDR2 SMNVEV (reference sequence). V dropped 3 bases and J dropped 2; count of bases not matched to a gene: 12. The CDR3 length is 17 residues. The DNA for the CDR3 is TGTGCCAGCAGTTTTTCTCCGGGACAGAGAGCCAACACTGAAGCTTTCTTT. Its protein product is CASSFSPGQRANTEAFF.

The chain's CDR3 is CSVTDRAWVLGGYTF. CDR3 nucleotide sequence: TGCAGCGTCACGGACAGGGCGTGGGTCCTTGGTGGCTACACCTTC. The gene calls are TRBV29-1 and TRBJ1-2; 8 bases match TRBD1. Looked up from germline, CDR1 is SQVTM and CDR2 is ANQGSEA. This CDR3 contains 15 residues. Losses at the gene ends were 6 bases for V and 7 bases for J; bases not matched to a gene: 16.

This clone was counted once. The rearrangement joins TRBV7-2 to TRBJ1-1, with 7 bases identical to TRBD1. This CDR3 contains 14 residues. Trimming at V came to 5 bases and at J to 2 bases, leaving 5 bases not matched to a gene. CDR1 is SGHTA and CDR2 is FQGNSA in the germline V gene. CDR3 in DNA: TGTGCCAGCAGCGCCGGGACAGAAAACACTGAAGCTTTCTTT. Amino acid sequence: CASSAGTENTEAFF.

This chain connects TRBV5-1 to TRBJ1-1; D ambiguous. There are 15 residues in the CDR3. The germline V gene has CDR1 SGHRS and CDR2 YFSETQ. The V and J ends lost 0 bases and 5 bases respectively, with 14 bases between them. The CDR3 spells CASSLDGYSLTEAFF. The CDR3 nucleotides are TGCGCCAGCAGCTTGGACGGGTATAGTTTAACTGAAGCTTTCTTT.

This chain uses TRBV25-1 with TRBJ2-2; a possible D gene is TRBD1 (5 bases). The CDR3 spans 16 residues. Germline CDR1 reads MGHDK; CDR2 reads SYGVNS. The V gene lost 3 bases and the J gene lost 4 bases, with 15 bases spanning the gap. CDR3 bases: TGTGCCAGCAGTGAGGGATCGGCAGGGTTCACCGGGGAGCTGTTTTTT. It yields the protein CASSEGSAGFTGELFF. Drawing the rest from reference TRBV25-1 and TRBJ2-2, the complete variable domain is EADIYQTPRYLVIGTGKKITLECSQTMGHDKMYWYQQDPGMELHLIHYSYGVNSTEKGDLSSESTVSRIRTEHFPLTLESARPSHTSQYLCASSEGSAGFTGELFFGEGSRLTVL.

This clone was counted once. The DNA for the CDR3 is TGTGCCAGCAGTCCCCAGTATGGTGGGAGAGATACCTACGAGCAGTACTTC. Amino acid sequence: CASSPQYGGRDTYEQYF. This chain links TRBV28 with TRBJ2-7, with TRBD2 as a possible D gene (5 bases). The CDR3 loop spans 17 amino acids. Germline V CDR1 and CDR2: MDHEN, SYDVKM. V was trimmed by 5 bases and J by 2 bases, leaving 22 bases between them.

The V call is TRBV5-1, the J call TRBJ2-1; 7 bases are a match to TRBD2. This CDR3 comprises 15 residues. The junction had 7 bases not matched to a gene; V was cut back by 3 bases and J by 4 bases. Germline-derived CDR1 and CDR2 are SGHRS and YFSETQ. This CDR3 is CASSSTSARYNEQFF. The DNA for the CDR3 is TGCGCCAGCAGCTCAACTAGCGCCAGATACAATGAGCAGTTCTTC.

The DNA for the CDR3 is TGTGCCTGGAGTGTAAGAAGATCGGAGGGCAATGGCTACACCTTC. This gives the protein CAWSVRRSEGNGYTF. The chain uses TRBV30 and TRBJ1-2, with D unclear. The CDR3 loop spans 15 amino acids. The ends were cut back, 0 bases at V and 6 bases at J, with 17 bases in the middle. The germline V gene encodes CDR1 GTSNPN and CDR2 SVGIG (reference sequence).

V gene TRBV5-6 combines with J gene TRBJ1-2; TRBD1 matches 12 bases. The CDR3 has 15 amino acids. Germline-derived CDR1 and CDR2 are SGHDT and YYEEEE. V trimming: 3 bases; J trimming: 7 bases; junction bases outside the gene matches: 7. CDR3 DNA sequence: TGTGCCAGCAGCTCCGGGACAGGGGGCCTCAGTGGCTACACCTTC. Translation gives CASSSGTGGLSGYTF.

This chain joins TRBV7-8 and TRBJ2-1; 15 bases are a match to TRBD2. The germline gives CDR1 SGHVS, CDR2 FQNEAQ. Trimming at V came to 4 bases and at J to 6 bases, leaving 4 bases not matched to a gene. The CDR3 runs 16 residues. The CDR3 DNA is TGTGCCAGCAGCTCCGGACTAGCGGGAGGGTTCAATGAGCAGTTCTTC. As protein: CASSSGLAGGFNEQFF.

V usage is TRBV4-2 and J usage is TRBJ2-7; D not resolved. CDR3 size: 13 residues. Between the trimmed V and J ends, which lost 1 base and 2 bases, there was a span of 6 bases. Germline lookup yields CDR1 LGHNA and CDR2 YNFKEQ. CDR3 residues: CASSQALTYEQYF. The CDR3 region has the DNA TGTGCCAGCAGCCAAGCCTTAACCTACGAGCAGTACTTC.

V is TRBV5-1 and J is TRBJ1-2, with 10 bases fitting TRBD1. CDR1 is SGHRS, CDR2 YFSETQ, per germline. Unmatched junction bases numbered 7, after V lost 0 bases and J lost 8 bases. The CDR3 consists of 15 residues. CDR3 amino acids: CASSLAPDRGLGYTF. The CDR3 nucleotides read TGCGCCAGCAGCTTGGCCCCCGACAGGGGGCTCGGCTACACCTTC.

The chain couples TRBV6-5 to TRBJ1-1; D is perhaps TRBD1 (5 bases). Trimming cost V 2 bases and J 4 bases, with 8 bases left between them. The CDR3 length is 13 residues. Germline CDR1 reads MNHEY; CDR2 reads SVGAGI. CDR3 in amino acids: CASSYRGSTEAFF. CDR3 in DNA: TGTGCCAGCAGTTACAGGGGATCCACTGAAGCTTTCTTT.

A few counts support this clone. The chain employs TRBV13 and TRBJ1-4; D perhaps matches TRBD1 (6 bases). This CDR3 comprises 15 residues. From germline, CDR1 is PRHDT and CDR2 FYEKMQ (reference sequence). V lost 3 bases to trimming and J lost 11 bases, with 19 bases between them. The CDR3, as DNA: TGTGCCAGCAGCTTGGGGCTACAGGGCACCTCCAAACTGTTTTTT. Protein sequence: CASSLGLQGTSKLFF. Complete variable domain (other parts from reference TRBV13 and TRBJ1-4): AAGVIQSPRHLIKEKRETATLKCYPIPRHDTVYWYQQGPGQDPQFLISFYEKMQSDKGSIPDRFSAQQFSDYHSELNMSSLELGDSALYFCASSLGLQGTSKLFFGSGTQLSVL.

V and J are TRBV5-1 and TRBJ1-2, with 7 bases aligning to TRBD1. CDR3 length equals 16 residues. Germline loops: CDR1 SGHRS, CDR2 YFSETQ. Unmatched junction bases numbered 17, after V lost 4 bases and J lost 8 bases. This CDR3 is CASSPYHRQGRDGYTF. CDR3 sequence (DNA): TGCGCCAGCAGCCCTTACCATAGACAGGGACGGGACGGCTACACCTTC.